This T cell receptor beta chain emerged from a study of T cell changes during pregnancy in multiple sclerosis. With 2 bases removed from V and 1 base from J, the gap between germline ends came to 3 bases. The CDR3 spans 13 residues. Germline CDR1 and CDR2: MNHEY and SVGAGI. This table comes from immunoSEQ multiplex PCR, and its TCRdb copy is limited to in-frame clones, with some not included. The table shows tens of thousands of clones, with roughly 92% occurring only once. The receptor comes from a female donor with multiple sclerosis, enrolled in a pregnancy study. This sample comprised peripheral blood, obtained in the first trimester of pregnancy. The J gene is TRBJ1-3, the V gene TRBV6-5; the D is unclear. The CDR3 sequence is CASSYESGNTIYF. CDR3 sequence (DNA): TGTGCCAGCAGTTACGAGTCTGGAAACACCATATATTTT.